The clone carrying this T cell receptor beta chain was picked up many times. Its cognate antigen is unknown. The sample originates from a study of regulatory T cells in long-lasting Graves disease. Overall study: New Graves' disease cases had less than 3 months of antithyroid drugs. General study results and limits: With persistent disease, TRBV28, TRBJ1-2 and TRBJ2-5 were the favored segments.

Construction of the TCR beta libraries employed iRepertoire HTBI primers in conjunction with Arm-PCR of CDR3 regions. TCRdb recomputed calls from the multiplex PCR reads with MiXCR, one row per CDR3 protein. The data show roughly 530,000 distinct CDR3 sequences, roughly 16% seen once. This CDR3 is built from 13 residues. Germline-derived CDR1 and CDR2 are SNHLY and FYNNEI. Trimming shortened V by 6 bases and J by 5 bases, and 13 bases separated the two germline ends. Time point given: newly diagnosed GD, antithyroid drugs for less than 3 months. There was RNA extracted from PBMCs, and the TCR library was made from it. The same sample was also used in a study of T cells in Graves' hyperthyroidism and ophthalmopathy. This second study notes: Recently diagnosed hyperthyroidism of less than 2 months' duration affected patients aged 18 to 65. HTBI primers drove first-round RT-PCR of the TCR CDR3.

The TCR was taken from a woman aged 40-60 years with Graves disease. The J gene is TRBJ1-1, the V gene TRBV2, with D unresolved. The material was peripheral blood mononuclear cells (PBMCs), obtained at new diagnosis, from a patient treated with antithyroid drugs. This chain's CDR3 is CASSDAGRTEAFF. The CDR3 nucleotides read TGTGCCAGCAGCGACGCGGGGAGAACTGAAGCTTTCTTT. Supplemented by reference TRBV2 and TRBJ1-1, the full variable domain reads EPEVTQTPSHQVTQMGQEVILRCVPISNHLYFYWYRQILGQKVEFLVSFYNNEISEKSEIFDDQFSVERPDGSNFTLKIRSTKLEDSAMYFCASSDAGRTEAFFGQGTRLTVV.